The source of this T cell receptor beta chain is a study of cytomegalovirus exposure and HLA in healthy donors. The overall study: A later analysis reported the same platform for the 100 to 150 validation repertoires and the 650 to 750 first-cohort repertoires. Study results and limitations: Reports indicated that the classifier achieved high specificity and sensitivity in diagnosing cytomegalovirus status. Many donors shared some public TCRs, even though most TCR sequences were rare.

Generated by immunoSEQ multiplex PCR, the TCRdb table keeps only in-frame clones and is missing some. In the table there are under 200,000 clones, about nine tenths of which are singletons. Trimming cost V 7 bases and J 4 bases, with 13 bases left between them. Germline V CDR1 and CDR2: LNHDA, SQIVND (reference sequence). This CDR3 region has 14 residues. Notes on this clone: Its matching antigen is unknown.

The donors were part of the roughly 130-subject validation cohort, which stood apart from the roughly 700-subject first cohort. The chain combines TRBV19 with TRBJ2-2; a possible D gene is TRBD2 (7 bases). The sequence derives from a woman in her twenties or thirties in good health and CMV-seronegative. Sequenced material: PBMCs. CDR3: CASNVGGGTGELFF. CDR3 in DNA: TGTGCCAGTAATGTGGGAGGGGGCACCGGGGAGCTGTTTTTT.